This paragraph reports one T cell receptor beta chain. These data originate in a study of blood T cell repertoires in COVID-19. Whole-study context: Donors in the United States, Italy and Spain gave samples during acute or convalescent COVID-19.

The germline V gene encodes CDR1 SEHNR and CDR2 FQNEAQ (reference sequence). This CDR3 has 16 residues. The germline V and J ends were trimmed by 0 bases and 5 bases, with 14 bases remaining between them. Study processing details: Researchers report that nucleated cell counts were estimated from reference gene primer amplification. Data came from immunoSEQ multiplex PCR; TCRdb stores just in-frame clones and leaves some out. V, J and clone size reflect that table, while D and trimming were determined from the DNA. The repertoire holds about 18,000 clones, with about nine tenths as singletons. Adults between roughly 18 and 90 years of age took part from about two dozen US areas.

The clonotype originates from a woman under 40 who had recovered from COVID-19. Specimen: PBMCs or T cells enriched from blood (not recorded which). The J gene is TRBJ2-1, the V gene TRBV7-9; tentative D call: TRBD1 (6 bases). DNA for the CDR3: TGTGCCAGCAGCTTAGCCCCCCACAAGGGGGACAATGAGCAGTTCTTC. It codes for CASSLAPHKGDNEQFF.